This section outlines one T cell receptor (beta chain) sequence together with its context. Antigen specificity is unknown. Antigen-specific CD4+ T cell clonotypes were called by their expansion after viral peptide-pool culture in ViraFEST. Isolating CD4+ T cells followed about 11 days of culture. Neither prior SARS-CoV-2 infection nor positive nucleocapsid antibodies were present in the vaccine recipients. A half-medium replacement with IL-2 medium was carried out on days 3 and 7. This entry belongs to a study of vaccination effects on CD4 cells after COVID-19. The ends were cut back, 2 bases at V and 2 bases at J, with 10 bases in the middle. There are 14 residues in the CDR3. Germline CDR1 reads LGHNA; CDR2 reads YSLEER. This table comes from immunoSEQ multiplex PCR, and its TCRdb copy is limited to in-frame clones, with some not included. The profile shows approximately 44,000 clones, roughly two thirds of them singletons.

The J gene is TRBJ2-7, the V gene TRBV4-3; no definite D call. The receptor was derived from a human donor who received a COVID-19 vaccine. The sample here was CD4+ T cells from PBMCs cultured with HCoV-OC43 spike peptides, taken before COVID-19 vaccination. Subset given: HCoV-OC43 spike overlapping peptide pool stimulation. The CDR3 spells CASSQSRYAYEQYF. The CDR3 coding sequence is TGCGCCAGCAGCCAAAGCAGGTATGCCTACGAGCAGTACTTC.